In this sample, the clone carrying this T cell receptor beta chain turned up a few times. The data are from a study of blood T cell repertoires in COVID-19. Study at large: COVID-19 samples from acute and convalescent phases originated in the United States, Italy and Spain. The analysed material was cDNA or gDNA that came from T cells, B-cell-depleted T cells, or PBMCs.

In the original workflow: Amplifying reference gene primers gave estimates of nucleated cell counts. Data came from immunoSEQ multiplex PCR; TCRdb stores just in-frame clones and leaves some out. V, J and clone size are taken as reported in that table, and D and trimming were inferred from the DNA itself. Of about 300,000 clones listed, roughly nine tenths were seen once; the top ten hold about 6.8%. After removal of 1 base from V and 7 bases from J, the junction contained 10 bases not matched to a gene. Germline V CDR1 and CDR2: MGHRA, YSYEKL. The CDR3 contains 16 residues. Sequencing was carried out using peripheral blood. V and J are TRBV4-1 and TRBJ2-3, with TRBD1 matching 8 bases. The TCR comes from a man between 18 and 29 years old who had recovered from COVID-19. In DNA, the CDR3 is TGCGCCAGCAGCCAAGTGGCTTTCTACAGGGGGAATACGCAGTATTTT. It specifies CASSQVAFYRGNTQYF.